The T cell receptor (beta chain) described here comes from a study of blood T cell repertoires in COVID-19. The germline V gene encodes CDR1 LGHDT and CDR2 YNNKEL (reference sequence). The CDR3 contains 16 residues. With V trimmed by 0 bases and J by 6 bases, 8 bases remained unmatched. Only in-frame clones appear in the TCRdb table, and some are missing; sequencing was by immunoSEQ multiplex PCR. The table has roughly 35,000 clones, approximately 80% seen once. The genes are TRBV3-1 (or the pseudogene TRBV3-2) and TRBJ2-4; TRBD1 agrees at 7 bases. Source material: peripheral blood. The receptor was isolated from an older woman with acute or convalescent COVID-19. The CDR3 bases are TGTGCCAGCAGCCAAGATCTTGAGGGGGCTGGAAACATTCAGTACTTC. Protein sequence: CASSQDLEGAGNIQYF.